The present entry profiles one TCR beta chain with its context. The record originates from a study of cytomegalovirus exposure and HLA in healthy donors. 13 Jbeta primers and 60 Vbeta primers were used for the PCR. Some clones are missing from TCRdb's copy, which holds only in-frame ones; the method was immunoSEQ multiplex PCR. Among some 65,000 clones, around 80% were seen once, and the ten largest hold roughly 3.1%. Trimming removed 1 base at V and 4 bases at J, with 11 bases between. Germline CDR1 is LGHNA and CDR2 is YSLEER. CDR3 length: 15 residues. This clonotype originated in a girl between 5 and 17 years old in good health and CMV-seropositive. The genes are TRBV4-3 and TRBJ1-5, with D unresolved. What was sequenced was PBMCs. The CDR3 loop reads CASSQGPQSNQPQHF. In DNA form, the CDR3 reads TGCGCCAGCAGCCAAGGTCCCCAGTCAAATCAGCCCCAGCATTTT.